This TCR beta chain was found in a study of blood T cell repertoires in COVID-19. Data came from immunoSEQ multiplex PCR; TCRdb stores just in-frame clones and leaves some out. This table has more than 85,000 clones, around 80% appearing once. This CDR3 has 15 amino acids. V shed 0 bases, J shed 8 bases, and the junction held 6 bases outside the gene matches. Germline loops: CDR1 WSHSY, CDR2 SAAADI. The chain combines TRBV10-2 with TRBJ2-1, with 8 bases identical to TRBD1. Sequenced material: peripheral blood. The TCR comes from a man between 65 and 80 years old with acute or convalescent COVID-19. The DNA of the CDR3 is TGCGCCAGCAGTGAGTCTCACAGGGGGGTCTATGAGCAGTTCTTC. Protein product: CASSESHRGVYEQFF.